The 24 T cell receptor beta chains below were found in one sample sequenced in a study of blood T cell repertoires in COVID-19. The method was immunoSEQ multiplex PCR; TCRdb's version includes in-frame clones alone and lacks a portion of them. The data contain approximately 170,000 clones, about four fifths of them seen just once; the ten biggest clones take up about 10%. Sample: peripheral blood. The receptor source for this set is a woman over 75 with active or convalescent COVID-19.

CDR3 amino acids: CASSAGTRRALAKNIQYF. CDR3 in DNA: TGTGCCAGTAGTGCCGGGACTAGAAGGGCTCTAGCCAAAAACATTCAGTACTTC. V gene TRBV19 combines with J gene TRBJ2-4; 8 bases agree with TRBD2. Looked up from germline, CDR1 is LNHDA and CDR2 is SQIVND (reference sequence). The CDR3 has 18 residues. Trimming at V came to 5 bases and at J to 0 bases, leaving 12 bases not matched to a gene.

This clone has a single count. The chain employs TRBV5-1 and TRBJ1-2, with D perhaps matching TRBD1 (5 bases). This CDR3 comprises 12 residues. V lost 2 bases and J 7 bases, leaving 9 bases between the germline ends. The V gene's germline CDR1 is SGHRS and CDR2 YFSETQ. CDR3 bases: TGCGCCAGCAGCTTTGACGGGGGTGGCTACACCTTC. This gives the protein CASSFDGGGYTF.

The chain joins TRBV10-2 to TRBJ1-2; 8 bases fit TRBD1. Germline CDR1 is WSHSY and CDR2 is SAAADI. The CDR3 loop spans 16 amino acids. Trimming removed 0 bases from V and 4 bases from J; junction bases left unmatched: 7. The CDR3 protein is CASSESATGGTYGYTF. In DNA form, the CDR3 reads TGCGCCAGCAGTGAGTCGGCAACAGGGGGTACCTATGGCTACACCTTC.

The J gene is TRBJ2-3, the V gene TRBV19; 9 bases line up with TRBD2. Germline values: CDR1 LNHDA, CDR2 SQIVND (reference sequence). Germline trimming cut 8 bases from V and 2 bases from J; bases unmatched to any gene: 11. The CDR3 has 16 residues. CDR3 bases: TGTGCCAGTCAACTAGCGGGTGCCGCGTACACAGATACGCAGTATTTT. Its protein is CASQLAGAAYTDTQYF.

This clone came up a few times. The chain recombines TRBV6-6 with TRBJ1-4; possible D gene TRBD1, 6 bases. CDR1 is MNHNY, CDR2 SVGAGI, per germline (reference sequence). Trimming removed 7 bases from V and 0 bases from J, with 9 bases in between. The length of the CDR3 is 14 residues. The CDR3 DNA reads as TGTGCCAGCAACAGGGCTCCAACTAATGAAAAACTGTTTTTT. Translated: CASNRAPTNEKLFF.

The chain links TRBV25-1 to TRBJ2-3, with D tentatively TRBD1 (6 bases). The CDR3 contains 18 residues. V shed 5 bases and J shed 2 bases, with 23 bases lying between them. Germline V gives CDR1 MGHDK, CDR2 SYGVNS. The CDR3 bases are TGTGCCAGCAGTCCCCTTACAGGGTGGTTGGGGAACACAGATACGCAGTATTTT. This sequence encodes CASSPLTGWLGNTDTQYF.

The chain links TRBV10-1 to TRBJ2-1, with D possibly TRBD2 on 5 matching bases. V lost 2 bases to trimming and J lost 5 bases, with 10 bases between them. The CDR3 has 14 residues. Germline V gene sequence: CDR1 WNHNN, CDR2 SYGVQD (reference sequence). The CDR3 here is CASSESGINNEQFF. DNA for the CDR3: TGCGCCAGCAGTGAGAGCGGCATAAACAATGAGCAGTTCTTC.

This clone was observed a few times. The genes are TRBV3-1 (or the pseudogene TRBV3-2) and TRBJ2-2; no reliable D call. This CDR3 is built from 14 residues. The V end lost 3 bases, the J end lost 3 bases, and 8 bases lay between the germline ends. Looked up from germline, CDR1 is LGHDT and CDR2 is YNNKEL (reference sequence). This CDR3 reads CASSQRSYTGELFF. The CDR3 DNA is TGTGCCAGCAGCCAGAGATCTTACACCGGGGAGCTGTTTTTT.

This chain connects TRBV27 to TRBJ1-1, with D possibly TRBD1 on 5 matching bases. Germline V gene sequence: CDR1 MNHEY, CDR2 SMNVEV (reference sequence). The V and J ends lost 8 bases and 0 bases respectively, with 13 bases between them. CDR3 size: 14 residues. CDR3 nucleotides: TGTGCCAGCGGGTCGGGACTCATGAACACTGAAGCTTTCTTT. It translates to CASGSGLMNTEAFF.

The rearrangement joins TRBV6-5 to TRBJ2-1, with a tentative D call TRBD2 (5 bases). The CDR3 loop spans 11 amino acids. Germline CDR1 is MNHEY and CDR2 is SVGAGI. With 2 bases removed from V and 14 bases from J, the gap between germline ends came to 10 bases. The CDR3 DNA is TGTGCCAGCAGTTACCTTCGGCGGGAGTTCTTC. Translated, it gives CASSYLRREFF.

CDR3 in amino acids: CASSQNPRHLTGEGEQFF. CDR3 nucleotide sequence: TGCGCCAGCAGCCAGAATCCCCGACACTTGACAGGGGAGGGTGAGCAGTTCTTC. The chain couples TRBV4-1 to TRBJ2-1; possible D gene TRBD1, 8 bases. Germline V gives CDR1 MGHRA, CDR2 YSYEKL. V lost 3 bases and J 9 bases, leaving 27 bases between the germline ends. CDR3 length equals 18 residues.

The chain couples TRBV4-2 to TRBJ2-2; 8 positions match TRBD2. Looked up from germline, CDR1 is LGHNA and CDR2 is YNFKEQ. CDR3 length: 15 residues. The V and J ends lost 2 bases and 1 base, in that order; junction bases with no gene match: 0. CDR3 nucleotide sequence: TGTGCCAGCAGCCAAACTAGCGGGAACACCGGGGAGCTGTTTTTT. This encodes CASSQTSGNTGELFF.

The chain links TRBV7-9 to TRBJ1-1; no reliable D call. Germline-derived CDR1 and CDR2 are SEHNR and FQNEAQ (reference sequence). V was pared by 5 bases and J by 8 bases, with 15 bases between. This CDR3 is 13 amino acids long. CDR3: CASSPQAPGEAFF. In nucleotides, the CDR3 is TGTGCCAGCAGCCCCCAAGCCCCAGGAGAAGCTTTCTTT.

This sequence joins TRBV6-1 and TRBJ1-4; D uncertain. Germline CDR1 reads MNHNS; CDR2 reads SASEGT. V lost 0 bases to trimming and J lost 4 bases, with 15 bases between them. The CDR3 covers 17 residues. The CDR3 bases are TGTGCCAGCAGTGAAGCGATGCGGCCAGAAGTTAATGAAAAACTGTTTTTT. It codes for CASSEAMRPEVNEKLFF.

J is TRBJ1-1 and V is TRBV20-1, with 8 bases identical to TRBD1. V lost 4 bases, J lost 6 bases, and 1 base stayed unmatched. This CDR3 comprises 11 residues. Per the germline V gene, CDR1 is DFQATT and CDR2 is SNEGSKA (reference sequence). The CDR3: CSAKTGAEAFF. The DNA of the CDR3 is TGCAGTGCTAAGACAGGGGCTGAAGCTTTCTTT.

In its sample, this clone was seen once. The J gene is TRBJ1-2, the V gene TRBV2; possibly TRBD1 for D (5 bases). Trimming cost V 3 bases and J 4 bases, with 12 bases left between them. The length of the CDR3 is 14 residues. CDR1 and CDR2 from the germline V gene are SNHLY and FYNNEI. The CDR3 nucleotides read TGTGCCAGCAGTGAGGCCAGGGCGATCTATGGCTACACCTTC. Residues: CASSEARAIYGYTF.

The gene calls are TRBV11-2 and TRBJ2-2; a possible D gene is TRBD2 (6 bases). Deletions cut 5 bases from V and 4 bases from J, with 17 bases between. Germline V gene sequence: CDR1 SGHAT, CDR2 FQNNGV. CDR3 length: 16 residues. CDR3 coding DNA: TGTGCCAGCAGCATTCAACCGGGACTCACCACCGGGGAGCTGTTTTTT. Its protein is CASSIQPGLTTGELFF. Using reference TRBV11-2 and TRBJ2-2 for the parts outside the CDR3, the full variable domain is EAGVAQSPRYKIIEKRQSVAFWCNPISGHATLYWYQQILGQGPKLLIQFQNNGVVDDSQLPKDRFSAERLKGVDSTLKIQPAKLEDSAVYLCASSIQPGLTTGELFFGEGSRLTVL.

The CDR3: CASSSGRGPGNTIYF. The DNA for the CDR3 is TGTGCCAGCAGCTCAGGCAGGGGGCCAGGAAACACCATATATTTT. V gene TRBV7-6 combines with J gene TRBJ1-3; TRBD1 matches 8 bases. The germline gives CDR1 SGHVS, CDR2 FNYEAQ. The CDR3 loop spans 15 amino acids. With V trimmed by 4 bases and J by 4 bases, 6 bases remained unmatched.

The rearrangement links TRBV28 to TRBJ1-2, with 10 bases lining up with TRBD1. Per the germline V gene, CDR1 is MDHEN and CDR2 is SYDVKM. The CDR3 extends over 17 amino acids. V lost 1 base, J lost 4 bases, and 9 bases stayed unmatched. The CDR3 protein is CASSLSTGGGWSYGYTF. The CDR3 DNA is TGTGCCAGCAGTTTATCGACAGGGGGCGGCTGGAGCTATGGCTACACCTTC.

J is TRBJ2-3 and V is TRBV4-2, with 8 bases aligning to TRBD1. Germline CDR1 LGHNA, CDR2 YNFKEQ. This CDR3 has 17 amino acids. Trimming cost V 2 bases and J 3 bases; bases outside gene matches: 10. The CDR3 protein is CASSQMGGRGRTDTQYF. The CDR3 bases are TGTGCCAGCAGCCAAATGGGTGGCAGGGGGCGAACAGATACGCAGTATTTT.

The gene calls are TRBV29-1 and TRBJ2-1; D remains unclear. Germline loops: CDR1 SQVTM, CDR2 ANQGSEA. CDR3 size: 11 residues. V shed 5 bases and J shed 3 bases, with 5 bases lying between them. CDR3 nucleotides: TGCAGCGTTTACAGCTACAATGAGCAGTTCTTC. Translating gives CSVYSYNEQFF.

The chain employs TRBV6-5 and TRBJ1-1; no reliable D call. V gave up 3 bases and J gave up 4 bases, with 12 bases separating them. CDR1 and CDR2 (germline): MNHEY, SVGAGI. CDR3 length equals 14 residues. CDR3 protein: CASSYVRFATEAFF. CDR3 sequence (DNA): TGTGCCAGCAGTTATGTTCGGTTCGCCACTGAAGCTTTCTTT.

The chain has TRBV10-3 and TRBJ2-5, with a tentative D call TRBD2 (6 bases). V was trimmed by 10 bases and J by 5 bases, leaving 17 bases between them. The CDR3 contains 13 residues. Germline V gives CDR1 ENHRY, CDR2 SYGVKD. The CDR3 nucleotides read TGTGCCACCCTGGGCGGGGCTGCCGAGACCCAGTACTTC. Amino acid sequence: CATLGGAAETQYF.

The CDR3 nucleotides are TGTGCCAGCAGCTTACCTAGCGGTAGTGATGAGCAGTTCTTC. Protein product: CASSLPSGSDEQFF. The chain links TRBV5-8 to TRBJ2-1, with 7 positions matching TRBD2. This CDR3 region has 14 residues. Unmatched junction bases numbered 7, after V lost 2 bases and J lost 8 bases. Germline V gene sequence: CDR1 SGHTS, CDR2 YDEGEE.